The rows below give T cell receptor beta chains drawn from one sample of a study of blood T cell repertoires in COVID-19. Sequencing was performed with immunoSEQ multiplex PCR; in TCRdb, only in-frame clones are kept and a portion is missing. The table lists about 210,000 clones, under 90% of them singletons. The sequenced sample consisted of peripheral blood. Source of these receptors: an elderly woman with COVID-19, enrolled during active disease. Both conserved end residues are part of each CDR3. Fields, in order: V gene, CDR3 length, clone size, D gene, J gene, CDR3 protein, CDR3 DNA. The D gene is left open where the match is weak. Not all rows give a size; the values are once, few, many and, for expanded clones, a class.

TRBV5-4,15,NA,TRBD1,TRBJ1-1,CASSSGTGGPTEAFF,TGTGCCAGCAGCTCCGGGACAGGGGGGCCCACTGAAGCTTTCTTT
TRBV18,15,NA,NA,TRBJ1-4,CASSPPTGNNEKLFF,TGTGCCAGCTCACCACCGACCGGGAATAATGAAAAACTGTTTTTT
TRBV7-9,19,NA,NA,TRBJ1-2,CASSLGVKGQPNLGYGYTF,TGTGCCAGCAGCTTGGGGGTTAAGGGACAACCCAATCTAGGCTATGGCTACACCTTC
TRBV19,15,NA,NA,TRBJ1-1,CASSWTANVNTEAFF,TGTGCCAGTAGCTGGACAGCCAACGTGAACACTGAAGCTTTCTTT
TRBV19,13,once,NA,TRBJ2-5,CASSIALQETQYF,TGTGCCAGTAGTATAGCACTTCAAGAGACCCAGTACTTC
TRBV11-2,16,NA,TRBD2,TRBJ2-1,CASSQQGLATYNEQFF,TGTGCCAGCAGCCAGCAGGGACTAGCGACCTACAATGAGCAGTTCTTC
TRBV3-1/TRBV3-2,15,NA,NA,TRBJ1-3,CASSQVTNSGNTIYF,TGTGCCAGCAGCCAAGTGACTAACTCTGGAAACACCATATATTTT
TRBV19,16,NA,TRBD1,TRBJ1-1,CASSIAPTGVNTEAFF,TGTGCCAGTAGTATAGCCCCGACAGGGGTGAACACTGAAGCTTTCTTT
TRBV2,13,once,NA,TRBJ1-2,CASSEQGGYGYTF,TGTGCCAGCAGTGAGCAAGGAGGCTATGGCTACACCTTC
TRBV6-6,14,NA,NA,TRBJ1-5,CASSYGGSNQPQHF,TGTGCCAGCAGTTACGGCGGTAGCAATCAGCCCCAGCATTTT
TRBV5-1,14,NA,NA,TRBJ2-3,CAGASGGPTDTQYF,TGCGCCGGGGCTTCGGGGGGCCCAACAGATACGCAGTATTTT
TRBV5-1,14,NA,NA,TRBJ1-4,CASSLTGLNEKLFF,TGCGCCAGCAGCTTGACAGGATTAAATGAAAAACTGTTTTTT
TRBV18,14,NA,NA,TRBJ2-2,CASPAGANTGELFF,TGTGCCAGCCCAGCCGGGGCGAACACCGGGGAGCTGTTTTTT
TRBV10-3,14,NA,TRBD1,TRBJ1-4,CAIRPGQGDEKLFF,TGTGCCATCAGACCGGGACAGGGGGATGAAAAACTGTTTTTT
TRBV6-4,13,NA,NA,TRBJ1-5,CASRVSGWQPQHF,TGTGCCAGCAGGGTTAGCGGTTGGCAGCCCCAGCATTTT
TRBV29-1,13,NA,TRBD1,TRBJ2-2,CSVGQVNTGELFF,TGCAGCGTAGGACAGGTGAACACCGGGGAGCTGTTTTTT
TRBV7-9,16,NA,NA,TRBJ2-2,CASSLVESQRTGELFF,TGTGCCAGCAGCTTAGTAGAAAGTCAGAGGACCGGGGAGCTGTTTTTT
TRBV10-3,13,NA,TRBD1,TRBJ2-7,CAINEQGAGEQYF,TGTGCCATCAACGAACAGGGGGCAGGGGAGCAGTACTTC
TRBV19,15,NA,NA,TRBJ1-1,CASSIGGHGVSEAFF,TGTGCCAGTAGTATAGGGGGACATGGGGTATCTGAAGCTTTCTTT
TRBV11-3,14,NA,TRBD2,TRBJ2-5,CASSSGGAGETQYF,TGTGCCAGCAGCTCCGGGGGGGCCGGGGAGACCCAGTACTTC
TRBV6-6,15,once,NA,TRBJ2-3,CASSQEGFSTDTQYF,TGTGCCAGCAGTCAGGAGGGGTTTAGCACAGATACGCAGTATTTT
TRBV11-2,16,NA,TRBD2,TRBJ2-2,CASSLVSGGAPGELFF,TGTGCCAGCAGCTTAGTTAGCGGGGGGGCACCCGGGGAGCTGTTTTTT
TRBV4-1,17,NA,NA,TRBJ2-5,CASSQDTWRGIKETQYF,TGCGCCAGCAGCCAAGACACCTGGCGGGGAATCAAAGAGACCCAGTACTTC
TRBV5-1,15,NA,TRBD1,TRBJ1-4,CASSASGTGVEKLFF,TGCGCCAGCAGCGCCTCCGGGACAGGGGTTGAAAAACTGTTTTTT
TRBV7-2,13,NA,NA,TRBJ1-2,CASSGWSLYGYTF,TGTGCCAGCAGCGGGTGGAGTCTCTATGGCTACACCTTC
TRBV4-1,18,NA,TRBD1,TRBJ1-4,CASRGRGRKDRVDEKLFF,TGCGCCAGCAGGGGCCGTGGGCGCAAAGACAGGGTAGATGAAAAACTGTTTTTT
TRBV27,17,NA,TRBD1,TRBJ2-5,CASSLRPGQGELETQYF,TGTGCCAGCAGTTTAAGGCCGGGACAGGGGGAATTGGAGACCCAGTACTTC
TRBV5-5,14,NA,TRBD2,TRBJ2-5,CATGGKAPQETQYF,TGTGCCACCGGGGGGAAGGCGCCCCAAGAGACCCAGTACTTC
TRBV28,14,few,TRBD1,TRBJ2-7,CASTLTGSSYEQYF,TGTGCCAGCACCCTGACAGGGAGCTCCTACGAGCAGTACTTC
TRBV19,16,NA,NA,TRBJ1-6,CASRQKAWDKNSPLHF,TGTGCCTCTAGACAGAAGGCCTGGGACAAAAATTCACCCCTCCACTTT
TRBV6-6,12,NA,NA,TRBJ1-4,CASSRGEEKLFF,TGTGCCAGCAGCAGGGGAGAGGAAAAACTGTTTTTT
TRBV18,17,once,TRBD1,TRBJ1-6,CASSPFRTGDRNSPLHF,TGTGCCAGCTCACCCTTCAGGACAGGGGATCGGAATTCACCCCTCCACTTT
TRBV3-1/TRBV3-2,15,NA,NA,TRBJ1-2,CASSQQGLPLYGYTF,TGTGCCAGCAGCCAACAGGGGCTCCCTTTATATGGCTACACCTTC
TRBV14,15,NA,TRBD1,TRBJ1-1,CASSKNRGPSTEAFF,TGTGCCAGCAGCAAAAACAGGGGTCCGTCCACTGAAGCTTTCTTT
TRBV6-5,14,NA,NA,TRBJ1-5,CASIETGRDQPQHF,TGTGCCAGCATCGAAACAGGGCGGGATCAGCCCCAGCATTTT
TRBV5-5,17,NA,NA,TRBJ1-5,CASSLDSQGKSNQPQHF,TGTGCCAGCAGCTTGGATTCCCAGGGGAAAAGCAATCAGCCCCAGCATTTT
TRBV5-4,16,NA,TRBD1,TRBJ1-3,CASSSDRDRAGNTIYF,TGTGCCAGCAGCTCCGATCGGGACAGGGCTGGAAACACCATATATTTT